These T cell receptor beta chains were read from a single sample in a study of T-cell reconstitution after alpha-beta-depleted transplantation in children. TCRdb re-derived calls from the PCR reads in MiXCR, one entry per CDR3 protein. The data contain about 260,000 distinct CDR3 sequences, 6.5% to 9% of them singletons. The material was PBMCs, mostly from graft donor cells, obtained 180 days after TCRalphabeta/CD19-depleted stem cell transplant. The receptor set was obtained from a male patient younger than 18 who had a stem cell transplant for acute lymphoblastic leukemia, so the T cells may come from the graft donor. CDR3s include the opening cysteine and the closing phenylalanine or tryptophan. D genes are given only for firm matches. Expanded clones are given a class, and other clones once, few, many or no size at all.

j_call: TRBJ2-5; d_call: -; clone_size: -; v_call: TRBV4-2; cdr3_nt: TGTGCCAGCAGCCTTGGGTTCCGGGGCTTGCCGCAAGAGACCCAGTACTTC; cdr3_aa: CASSLGFRGLPQETQYF
j_call: TRBJ2-4; d_call: -; clone_size: many; v_call: TRBV7-9; cdr3_nt: TGTGCCAGCAGCTTAGCTGAGGTCAGACCCCAGTACTTC; cdr3_aa: CASSLAEVRPQYF
j_call: TRBJ1-4; d_call: -; clone_size: many; v_call: TRBV4-3; cdr3_nt: TGCGCCAGCAGCCAAGACGGTCTGACAGGCGGGAGTGAAAAACTGTTTTTT; cdr3_aa: CASSQDGLTGGSEKLFF
j_call: TRBJ1-2; d_call: -; clone_size: many; v_call: TRBV6-5; cdr3_nt: TGTGCCAGCAGTTACTCGCGACAGGCGGGGGGCTACACCTTC; cdr3_aa: CASSYSRQAGGYTF
j_call: TRBJ1-5; d_call: -; clone_size: many; v_call: TRBV6-5; cdr3_nt: TGTGCCAGCAGTGACTCATCATGGGGATATCAGCCCCAGCATTTT; cdr3_aa: CASSDSSWGYQPQHF
j_call: TRBJ2-4; d_call: -; clone_size: many; v_call: TRBV7-2; cdr3_nt: TGTGCCAGCAGCTTAACAGGGCTAGCCAAAAACATTCAGTACTTC; cdr3_aa: CASSLTGLAKNIQYF
j_call: TRBJ2-3; d_call: -; clone_size: many; v_call: TRBV12-5; cdr3_nt: TGTGCTAGTGCCCTGGGGGGCCACACAGATACGCAGTATTTT; cdr3_aa: CASALGGHTDTQYF
j_call: TRBJ1-6; d_call: -; clone_size: many; v_call: TRBV5-1; cdr3_nt: TGCGCCAGCAGCTTGGAATGGGGGGACTCACCCCTCCACTTT; cdr3_aa: CASSLEWGDSPLHF
j_call: TRBJ2-2; d_call: TRBD1; clone_size: many; v_call: TRBV20-1; cdr3_nt: TGCAGTGCTAGGTCACAGGGGATCGACACCGGGGAGCTGTTTTTT; cdr3_aa: CSARSQGIDTGELFF
j_call: TRBJ1-1; d_call: -; clone_size: many; v_call: TRBV4-3; cdr3_nt: TGCGCCAGCAGCCAAGACCCGGGGCCGGACACTGAAGCTTTCTTT; cdr3_aa: CASSQDPGPDTEAFF
j_call: TRBJ2-3; d_call: -; clone_size: many; v_call: TRBV2; cdr3_nt: TGTGCCAGCACCTCGGTGACCGATACGCAGTATTTT; cdr3_aa: CASTSVTDTQYF
j_call: TRBJ2-6; d_call: TRBD1; clone_size: many; v_call: TRBV28; cdr3_nt: TGTGCCAGCAGTTCCAACAGGGGTCTGGGCTCTGGGGCCAACGTCCTGACTTTC; cdr3_aa: CASSSNRGLGSGANVLTF
j_call: TRBJ1-2; d_call: -; clone_size: many; v_call: TRBV7-2; cdr3_nt: TGTGCCAGCAGTCACAGGACACGTCGGTATGGCTACACCTTC; cdr3_aa: CASSHRTRRYGYTF
j_call: TRBJ1-2; d_call: -; clone_size: many; v_call: TRBV7-9; cdr3_nt: TGTGCCAGCAGCTTAGGCCCCGAAGCAGGGAAACTTTTC; cdr3_aa: CASSLGPEAGKLF
j_call: TRBJ2-1; d_call: -; clone_size: many; v_call: TRBV5-1; cdr3_nt: TGCGCCAGCAGCTTGTGGCCCGCCTACAATGAGCAGTTCTTC; cdr3_aa: CASSLWPAYNEQFF
j_call: TRBJ2-1; d_call: -; clone_size: many; v_call: TRBV9; cdr3_nt: TGTGCCAGCAGCGTCGAGGGGGACTATAGGAATGAGCAGTTCTTC; cdr3_aa: CASSVEGDYRNEQFF
j_call: TRBJ1-6; d_call: -; clone_size: many; v_call: TRBV20-1; cdr3_nt: TGCAGTGCTAGAGACTTCCCGAGCTCCTATAATTCACCCCTCCACTTT; cdr3_aa: CSARDFPSSYNSPLHF